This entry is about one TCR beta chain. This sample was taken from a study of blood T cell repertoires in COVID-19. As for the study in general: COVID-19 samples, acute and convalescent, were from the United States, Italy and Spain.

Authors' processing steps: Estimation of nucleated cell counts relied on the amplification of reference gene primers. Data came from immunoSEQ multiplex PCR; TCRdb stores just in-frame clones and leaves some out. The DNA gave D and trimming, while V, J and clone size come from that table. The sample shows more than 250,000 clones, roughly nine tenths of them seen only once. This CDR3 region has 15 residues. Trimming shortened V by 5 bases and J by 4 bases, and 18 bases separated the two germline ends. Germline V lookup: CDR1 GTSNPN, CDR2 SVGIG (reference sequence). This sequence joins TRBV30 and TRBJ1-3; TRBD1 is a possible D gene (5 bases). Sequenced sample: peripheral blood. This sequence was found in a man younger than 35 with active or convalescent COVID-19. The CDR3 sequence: CAWGRGVGLGNTIYF. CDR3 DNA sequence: TGTGCCTGGGGACGGGGGGTCGGTCTCGGAAACACCATATATTTT.